This TCR beta chain was sequenced during a study of T cell changes during pregnancy in multiple sclerosis. This CDR3 region has 17 residues. Trimming removed 0 bases from V and 4 bases from J, with 18 bases in between. From germline, CDR1 is MNHEY and CDR2 SMNVEV (reference sequence). Some clones are missing from TCRdb's copy, which holds only in-frame ones; the method was immunoSEQ multiplex PCR. The sample consists of approximately 100,000 clones, over 80% of them appearing once. This clone turned up a few times. The J gene is TRBJ1-2, the V gene TRBV27; D remains unclear. Sequenced here: peripheral blood, sampled in the first trimester of pregnancy. The clonotype was recovered from a female donor with multiple sclerosis, enrolled in a pregnancy study. Written as DNA, the CDR3 is TGTGCCAGCAGTTTATCGTCCCCCAGGATCGGTGGCTATGGCTACACCTTC. It specifies CASSLSSPRIGGYGYTF.